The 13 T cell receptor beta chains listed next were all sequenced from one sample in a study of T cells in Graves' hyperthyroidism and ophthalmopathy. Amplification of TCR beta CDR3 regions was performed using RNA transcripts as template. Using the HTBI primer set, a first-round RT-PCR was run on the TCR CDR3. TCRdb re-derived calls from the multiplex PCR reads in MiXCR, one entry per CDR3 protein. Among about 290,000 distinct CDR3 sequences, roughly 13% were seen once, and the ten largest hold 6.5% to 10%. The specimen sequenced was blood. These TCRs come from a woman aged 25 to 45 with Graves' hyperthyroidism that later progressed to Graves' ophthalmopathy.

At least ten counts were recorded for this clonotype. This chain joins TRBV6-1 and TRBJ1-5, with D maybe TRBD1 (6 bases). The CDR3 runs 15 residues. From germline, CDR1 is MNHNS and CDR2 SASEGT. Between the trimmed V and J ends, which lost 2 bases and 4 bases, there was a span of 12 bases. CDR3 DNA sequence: TGTGCCAGCAGTGAATTGGGGGCGCGTAATCAGCCCCAGCATTTT. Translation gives CASSELGARNQPQHF.

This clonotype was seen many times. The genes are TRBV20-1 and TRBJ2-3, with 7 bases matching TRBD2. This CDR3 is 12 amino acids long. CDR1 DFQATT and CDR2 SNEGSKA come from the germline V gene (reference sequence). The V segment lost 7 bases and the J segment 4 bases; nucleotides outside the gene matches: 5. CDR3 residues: CSGGRDADTQYF. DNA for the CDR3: TGCAGTGGAGGGAGGGACGCAGATACGCAGTATTTT.

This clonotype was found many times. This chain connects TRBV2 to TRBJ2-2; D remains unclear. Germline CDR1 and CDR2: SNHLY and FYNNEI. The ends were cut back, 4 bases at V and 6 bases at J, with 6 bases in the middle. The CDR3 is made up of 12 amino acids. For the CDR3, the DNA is TGTGCCAGCAGTGTGTTATCCGGGGAGCTGTTTTTT. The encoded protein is CASSVLSGELFF.

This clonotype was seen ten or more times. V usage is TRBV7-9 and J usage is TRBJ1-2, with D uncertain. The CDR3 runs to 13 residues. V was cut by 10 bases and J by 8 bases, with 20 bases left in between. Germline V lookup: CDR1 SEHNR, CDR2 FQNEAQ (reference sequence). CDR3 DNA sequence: TGTGCCACCGATGAAGAAAGGGTTGGCGGCTACACCTTC. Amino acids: CATDEERVGGYTF.

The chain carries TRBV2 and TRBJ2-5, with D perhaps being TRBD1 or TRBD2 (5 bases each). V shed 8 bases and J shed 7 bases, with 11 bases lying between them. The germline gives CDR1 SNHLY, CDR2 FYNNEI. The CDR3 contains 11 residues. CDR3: CASRDLGTQYF. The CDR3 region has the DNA TGTGCCAGCCGGGACCTCGGGACCCAGTACTTC.

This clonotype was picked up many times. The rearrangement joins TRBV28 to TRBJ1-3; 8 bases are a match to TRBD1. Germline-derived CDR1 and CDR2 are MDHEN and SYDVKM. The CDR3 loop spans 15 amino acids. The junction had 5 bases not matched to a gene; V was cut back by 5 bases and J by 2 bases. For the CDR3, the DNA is TGTGCCAGCAGTCCACGGACAGGGACTGGAAACACCATATATTTT. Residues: CASSPRTGTGNTIYF.

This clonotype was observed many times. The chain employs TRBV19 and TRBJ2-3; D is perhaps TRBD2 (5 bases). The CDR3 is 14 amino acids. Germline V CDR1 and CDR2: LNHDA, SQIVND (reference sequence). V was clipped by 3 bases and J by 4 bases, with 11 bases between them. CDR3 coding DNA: TGTGCCAGTAGTATCGGGGTTAGTCCAGATACGCAGTATTTT. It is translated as CASSIGVSPDTQYF.

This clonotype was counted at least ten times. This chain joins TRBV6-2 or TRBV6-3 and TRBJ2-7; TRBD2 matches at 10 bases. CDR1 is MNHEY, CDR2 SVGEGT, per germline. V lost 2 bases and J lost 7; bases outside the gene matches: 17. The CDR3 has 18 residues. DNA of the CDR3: TGTGCCAGCAGTTACCCGAGATTAAAGCGGGAGGGACCTCGGGAGCAGTACTTC. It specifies CASSYPRLKREGPREQYF.

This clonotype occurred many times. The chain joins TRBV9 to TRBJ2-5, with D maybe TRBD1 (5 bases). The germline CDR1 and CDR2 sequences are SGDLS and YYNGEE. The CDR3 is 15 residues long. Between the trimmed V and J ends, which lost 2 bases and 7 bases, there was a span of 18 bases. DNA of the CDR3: TGTGCCAGCAGCGTGTCCCGCTCTGTAAGGGGGACCCAGTACTTC. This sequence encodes CASSVSRSVRGTQYF.

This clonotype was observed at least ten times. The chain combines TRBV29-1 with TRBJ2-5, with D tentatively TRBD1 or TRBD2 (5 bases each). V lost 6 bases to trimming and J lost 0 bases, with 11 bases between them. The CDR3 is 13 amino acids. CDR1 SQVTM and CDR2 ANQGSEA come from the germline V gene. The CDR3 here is CSVSGTDQETQYF. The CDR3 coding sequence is TGCAGCGTATCTGGGACGGACCAAGAGACCCAGTACTTC.

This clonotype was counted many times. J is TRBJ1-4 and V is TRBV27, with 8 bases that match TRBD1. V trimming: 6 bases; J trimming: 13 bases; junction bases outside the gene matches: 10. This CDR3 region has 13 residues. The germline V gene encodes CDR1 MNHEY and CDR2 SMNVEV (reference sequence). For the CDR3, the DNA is TGTGCCAGCAGCCTCCTCCCACAGGGGGTACTGTTTTTT. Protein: CASSLLPQGVLFF.

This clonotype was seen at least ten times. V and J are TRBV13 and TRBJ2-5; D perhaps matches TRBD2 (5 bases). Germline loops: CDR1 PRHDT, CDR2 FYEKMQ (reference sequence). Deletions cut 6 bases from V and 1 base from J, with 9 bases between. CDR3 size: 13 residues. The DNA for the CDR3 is TGTGCCAGCAGGTCGGGATTCCAAGAGACCCAGTACTTC. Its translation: CASRSGFQETQYF. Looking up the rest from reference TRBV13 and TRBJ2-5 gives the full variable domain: AAGVIQSPRHLIKEKRETATLKCYPIPRHDTVYWYQQGPGQDPQFLISFYEKMQSDKGSIPDRFSAQQFSDYHSELNMSSLELGDSALYFCASRSGFQETQYFGPGTRLLVL.

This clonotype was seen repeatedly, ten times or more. The CDR3 region has the DNA TGTGCCAGCAGCGTAGCTACGGGACAGGGGGCCTATGGCTACACCTTC. Amino acid sequence: CASSVATGQGAYGYTF. The chain joins TRBV9 to TRBJ1-2, with TRBD1 identical over 12 bases. Germline lookup yields CDR1 SGDLS and CDR2 YYNGEE. V was clipped by 0 bases and J by 4 bases; unmatched bases: 4. There are 16 residues in the CDR3.